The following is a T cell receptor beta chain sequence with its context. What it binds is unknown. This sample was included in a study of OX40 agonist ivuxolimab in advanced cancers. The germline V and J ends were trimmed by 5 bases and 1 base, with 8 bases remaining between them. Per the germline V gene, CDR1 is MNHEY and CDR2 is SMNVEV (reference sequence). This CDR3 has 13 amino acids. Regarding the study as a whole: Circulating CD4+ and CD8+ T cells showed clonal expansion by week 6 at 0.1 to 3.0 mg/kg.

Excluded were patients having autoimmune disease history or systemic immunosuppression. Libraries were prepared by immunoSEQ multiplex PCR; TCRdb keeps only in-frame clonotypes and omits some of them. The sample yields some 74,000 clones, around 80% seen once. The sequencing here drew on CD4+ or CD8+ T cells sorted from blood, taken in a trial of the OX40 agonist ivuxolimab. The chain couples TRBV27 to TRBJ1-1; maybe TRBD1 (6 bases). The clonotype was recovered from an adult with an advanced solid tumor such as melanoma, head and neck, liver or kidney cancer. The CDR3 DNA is TGTGCCAGCAGTCAACAGGGGAACACTGAAGCTTTCTTT. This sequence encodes CASSQQGNTEAFF.